A single sample gave rise to the 24 T cell receptor beta chains below, sequenced in a study of brain T cells in children with intractable seizures. TCRdb keeps only in-frame clones here, not all; method: immunoSEQ multiplex PCR. This table has around 80,000 clones, around 91% appearing once. The sequencing used peripheral blood, collected at surgery. Receptor source: a girl aged 2 to 9 with Rasmussen encephalitis and intractable seizures.

The chain carries TRBV11-2 and TRBJ1-2; D not resolved. This CDR3 has 14 residues. CDR1 and CDR2 (germline): SGHAT, FQNNGV. Deletions cut 1 base from V and 6 bases from J, with 12 bases between. CDR3 DNA sequence: TGTGCCAGCAGCTTAGGCCCTACCAATCATGGCTACACCTTC. Its translation: CASSLGPTNHGYTF. The variable domain in full, completed from reference TRBV11-2 and TRBJ1-2, reads EAGVAQSPRYKIIEKRQSVAFWCNPISGHATLYWYQQILGQGPKLLIQFQNNGVVDDSQLPKDRFSAERLKGVDSTLKIQPAKLEDSAVYLCASSLGPTNHGYTFGSGTRLTVV.

The genes are TRBV7-9 and TRBJ1-2, with 7 positions matching TRBD1. The CDR3 runs 17 residues. V shed 5 bases and J 8 bases; nucleotides not matched to a gene: 20. Germline loops: CDR1 SEHNR, CDR2 FQNEAQ (reference sequence). The CDR3 region is CASSRPSISKGGAGYTF. CDR3 in DNA: TGTGCCAGCAGCCGTCCTTCGATTTCAAAAGGGGGCGCCGGCTACACCTTC.

The chain carries TRBV7-9 and TRBJ2-4; 10 bases are shared with TRBD2. The CDR3 totals 15 residues. From germline, CDR1 is SEHNR and CDR2 FQNEAQ (reference sequence). Trimming took 4 bases from V and 8 from J; bases not matched to a gene: 8. The CDR3 DNA sequence: TGTGCCAGCAGCTCACTTCAGCGGGAGGGATACATTCAGTACTTC. Its translation is CASSSLQREGYIQYF.

The V call is TRBV2, the J call TRBJ1-1; D ambiguous. The germline V gene has CDR1 SNHLY and CDR2 FYNNEI. This CDR3 contains 11 residues. The V end was cut by 8 bases, the J end by 1 base, with 5 bases between. CDR3 residues: CASDKNTEAFF. The DNA of the CDR3 is TGTGCCAGCGACAAGAACACTGAAGCTTTCTTT.

This clone was seen a handful of times. The chain combines TRBV10-3 with TRBJ2-7; D might be TRBD2 (6 bases). The CDR3 is 14 amino acids. Germline V lookup: CDR1 ENHRY, CDR2 SYGVKD. V dropped 5 bases and J dropped 5 bases, with 16 bases sitting between them. In DNA, the CDR3 is TGTGCCATCAGTTCTGTAGATGGGAGGAACGAGCAGTACTTC. As protein: CAISSVDGRNEQYF.

J is TRBJ1-1 and V is TRBV20-1; a weak D match, TRBD1 (5 bases). The length of the CDR3 is 11 residues. CDR1 is DFQATT, CDR2 SNEGSKA, per germline (reference sequence). V was shortened by 3 bases and J by 9 bases, with 11 bases between the two germline ends. CDR3 in amino acids: CSASLQEKAFF. In DNA form, the CDR3 reads TGCAGTGCTAGCTTACAGGAGAAAGCTTTCTTT.

CDR3 DNA sequence: TGTGCCTGGACCAACCCCGGGACAGGGATTGTTAGCGGCAATCAGCCCCAGCATTTT. It is translated as CAWTNPGTGIVSGNQPQHF. V gene TRBV30 combines with J gene TRBJ1-5; TRBD1 agrees at 9 bases. Germline assignment: CDR1 GTSNPN and CDR2 SVGIG (reference sequence). V lost 4 bases, J lost 2 bases, and 18 bases stayed unmatched. This CDR3 has 19 amino acids.

This sequence joins TRBV6-1 and TRBJ1-2, with 7 bases aligning to TRBD1. V trimming: 0 bases; J trimming: 5 bases; junction bases outside the gene matches: 3. Germline loops: CDR1 MNHNS, CDR2 SASEGT. The CDR3 has 14 amino acids. The CDR3 nucleotides are TGTGCCAGCAGTGAAGCCGGGACAGCTTATGGCTACACCTTC. Residues: CASSEAGTAYGYTF.

The V call is TRBV7-3, the J call TRBJ2-3; perhaps TRBD2 as D (5 bases). The CDR3 loop spans 15 amino acids. Germline loops: CDR1 SGHTA, CDR2 FQGTGA. Trimming removed 2 bases at V and 1 base at J, with 10 bases between. CDR3 sequence: CASSLSSGGTDTQYF. CDR3 bases: TGTGCCAGCAGCTTATCGAGCGGAGGCACAGATACGCAGTATTTT.

The rearrangement links TRBV30 to TRBJ1-3; the D is unclear. V dropped 5 bases and J dropped 0 bases, with 2 bases sitting between them. The germline CDR1 and CDR2 sequences are GTSNPN and SVGIG (reference sequence). The CDR3 consists of 11 residues. The CDR3 bases are TGTGCCTGGGACTCTGGAAACACCATATATTTT. Its translation: CAWDSGNTIYF.

The chain employs TRBV12-3 or TRBV12-4 and TRBJ1-4; D is uncertain. Trimming removed 2 bases at V and 8 bases at J, with 6 bases between. CDR3 length: 12 amino acids. The CDR3 loop is CASSLSREKLFF. CDR3 nucleotide sequence: TGTGCCAGCAGTTTATCTAGGGAAAAACTGTTTTTT.

This clone was detected a few times. The chain is built from TRBV5-4 and TRBJ1-1; TRBD1 agrees at 8 bases. The CDR3 is 14 amino acids. Looked up from germline, CDR1 is SGHNT and CDR2 is YYREEE (reference sequence). V shed 5 bases and J 6 bases; nucleotides not matched to a gene: 9. The CDR3, as DNA: TGTGCCAGCAGTCAAAACAGGGGGAAGGCTGAAGCTTTCTTT. Its translation is CASSQNRGKAEAFF.

V and J are TRBV19 and TRBJ2-2; D possibly corresponds to TRBD2 (6 bases). CDR3 length: 18 residues. With 5 bases removed from V and 4 bases from J, the gap between germline ends came to 23 bases. The germline V gene encodes CDR1 LNHDA and CDR2 SQIVND (reference sequence). CDR3 nucleotide sequence: TGTGCCAGTAGTCCGTTCCCCACGACTAGAGGGAGCACCGGGGAGCTGTTTTTT. Protein sequence: CASSPFPTTRGSTGELFF.

The rearrangement joins TRBV19 to TRBJ2-2; TRBD1 aligns across 8 bases. Germline CDR1 reads LNHDA; CDR2 reads SQIVND (reference sequence). The V segment lost 6 bases and the J segment 0 bases; nucleotides outside the gene matches: 6. The CDR3 has 16 amino acids. The CDR3 DNA reads as TGTGCCAGTAGAAACTACAGGGGGGCGAACACCGGGGAGCTGTTTTTT. Translated: CASRNYRGANTGELFF.

The V and J genes are TRBV19 and TRBJ1-1; D is ambiguous. This CDR3 is 14 amino acids long. V lost 3 bases to trimming and J lost 4 bases, with 12 bases between them. CDR1 is LNHDA, CDR2 SQIVND, per germline (reference sequence). CDR3 sequence: CASSIDGEATEAFF. DNA for the CDR3: TGTGCCAGTAGTATCGACGGGGAAGCCACTGAAGCTTTCTTT.

V and J are TRBV29-1 and TRBJ2-7; 12 bases line up with TRBD2. The CDR3 extends over 13 amino acids. Germline CDR1 is SQVTM and CDR2 is ANQGSEA. After removal of 4 bases from V and 8 bases from J, the junction contained 6 bases not matched to a gene. The CDR3 region is CSVAGLAGFKQYF. The CDR3 bases are TGCAGCGTTGCTGGACTAGCGGGATTTAAGCAGTACTTC.

The chain carries TRBV4-2 and TRBJ2-3; 9 bases map to TRBD2. The V gene end was trimmed by 1 base and the J gene end by 3 bases; junction bases not matched to a gene: 2. Germline loops: CDR1 LGHNA, CDR2 YNFKEQ. The CDR3 is 15 amino acids. CDR3 in amino acids: CASSQASGKTDTQYF. The CDR3 region has the DNA TGTGCCAGCAGCCAAGCTAGCGGGAAGACAGATACGCAGTATTTT.

V gene TRBV7-2 combines with J gene TRBJ2-1, with 7 positions matching TRBD1. From germline, CDR1 is SGHTA and CDR2 FQGNSA. J was trimmed by 2 bases and V by 6 bases; bases with no gene match: 7. This CDR3 region has 15 residues. This CDR3 is CASSFEDRTYNEQFF. In DNA, the CDR3 is TGTGCCAGCAGTTTTGAGGACAGGACCTACAATGAGCAGTTCTTC.

This rearrangement joins TRBV9 to TRBJ1-1; D might be TRBD1 (6 bases). Trimming cost V 4 bases and J 8 bases, with 15 bases left between them. The CDR3 covers 13 residues. CDR1 is SGDLS and CDR2 is YYNGEE in the germline V gene. CDR3 sequence reads: CASSPLGGPEAFF. The CDR3 DNA follows: TGTGCCAGCAGCCCCCTGGGGGGGCCGGAAGCTTTCTTT.

The rearrangement links TRBV5-1 to TRBJ1-5; 9 nucleotides match TRBD1. CDR1 and CDR2 from the germline V gene are SGHRS and YFSETQ. The CDR3 has 15 residues. Trimming at V came to 0 bases and at J to 6 bases, leaving 4 bases not matched to a gene. CDR3 residues: CASSLEGQGSQPQHF. The CDR3 nucleotides are TGCGCCAGCAGCTTGGAAGGACAGGGGAGTCAGCCCCAGCATTTT.

The J gene is TRBJ2-7, the V gene TRBV27, with unresolved D. Germline V gives CDR1 MNHEY, CDR2 SMNVEV (reference sequence). CDR3 length equals 14 residues. V was pared by 3 bases and J by 4 bases, with 13 bases between. The CDR3 loop reads CASSFAGLNYEQYF. CDR3 nucleotide sequence: TGTGCCAGCAGTTTTGCTGGGCTTAATTACGAGCAGTACTTC.

The chain employs TRBV7-9 and TRBJ2-7; perhaps TRBD2 as D (6 bases). Trimming removed 2 bases at V and 3 bases at J, with 11 bases between. Germline-derived CDR1 and CDR2 are SEHNR and FQNEAQ (reference sequence). This CDR3 comprises 14 residues. CDR3 amino acids: CASSLRETYYEQYF. The CDR3 nucleotides read TGTGCCAGCAGCTTACGGGAGACCTACTACGAGCAGTACTTC.

The V and J genes are TRBV19 and TRBJ1-2, with D possibly TRBD1 on 6 matching bases. CDR3 size: 13 residues. CDR1 and CDR2 from the germline V gene are LNHDA and SQIVND (reference sequence). Trimming took 8 bases from V and 7 from J, leaving 17 bases between them. CDR3 loop: CASGSGTRFGYTF. The CDR3 region has the DNA TGTGCCAGTGGCTCCGGGACACGCTTTGGCTACACCTTC.

The gene calls are TRBV27 and TRBJ2-1, with D possibly being TRBD1 (6 bases). This CDR3 has 15 amino acids. The germline V gene has CDR1 MNHEY and CDR2 SMNVEV (reference sequence). V gave up 6 bases and J gave up 4 bases, with 16 bases separating them. The CDR3: CASRGRTASYNEQFF. The CDR3 DNA reads as TGTGCCAGCAGAGGAAGGACAGCTTCTTACAATGAGCAGTTCTTC.